This T cell receptor beta chain is drawn from a study of T cell clonotyping in hematopoietic cell transplantation. Whole-study findings and limits: Without cell sorting, CD4 versus CD8 contributions remain unresolved. Pathologically expanded recipient clonotypes increased progressively from day 30 to day 180 as diversity fell. Higher Inverse Simpson Index values in graft donor and pretransplant recipient predicted broader posttransplant TCR diversity.

Concerning this clone itself: Its antigen is undetermined.

This CDR3 spans 16 amino acids. V lost 1 base, J lost 4 bases, and 8 bases stayed unmatched. The germline V gene encodes CDR1 LGHNA and CDR2 YSLEER. Clones were sequenced by immunoSEQ multiplex PCR, and TCRdb holds only the in-frame ones, with some missing. Seen here are about 12,000 clones, about four fifths observed once, and the top ten hold 5.5% to 7.5%. The chain has TRBV4-3 and TRBJ2-5; 8 bases are a match to TRBD1. The origin of this receptor is a female patient aged 35-55 years who had an allogeneic stem cell transplant from a related donor, so T cells may come from the graft donor. Some clones in this sample may be carry-over from other donors' samples. The material was PBMCs, obtained 100 days after allogeneic stem cell transplant. CDR3 region: CASSQVGVQGAETQYF. The CDR3 nucleotides are TGCGCCAGCAGCCAAGTAGGCGTGCAGGGGGCAGAGACCCAGTACTTC.